Shown below are 10 T cell receptor beta chains from a single sample sequenced in a study of T cells after yellow fever vaccination. TCRdb recomputed calls from the 5' RACE reads with MiXCR, one row per CDR3 protein. The profile shows 250,000 to 350,000 distinct CDR3 sequences, approximately 8% of them singletons. The source was CD4+ T cells sorted from PBMCs, collected 5 days after the yellow fever booster vaccination. Receptor source: a man in his late teens or twenties who received the YFV17D yellow fever vaccine.

This clonotype was observed a few times. V gene TRBV25-1 combines with J gene TRBJ1-2; D is unclear. Trimming shortened V by 4 bases and J by 6 bases, and 9 bases separated the two germline ends. This CDR3 has 12 residues. Germline V gene lookup returns CDR1 MGHDK and CDR2 SYGVNS. The DNA for the CDR3 is TGTGCCAGCAGTGGCGGAAGTCATGGCTACACCTTC. Its translation: CASSGGSHGYTF.

This clonotype was observed a few times. The rearrangement uses TRBV12-3 or TRBV12-4 and TRBJ1-1, with a weak D call TRBD1 (5 bases). With 4 bases removed from V and 4 bases from J, the gap between germline ends came to 10 bases. This CDR3 contains 13 residues. The CDR3 DNA follows: TGTGCCAGCAGTTCGCGACAGAGCACTGAAGCTTTCTTT. Protein: CASSSRQSTEAFF.

This clonotype was seen a few times. This chain joins TRBV7-6 and TRBJ1-1, with D perhaps TRBD1 (6 bases). V was trimmed by 0 bases and J by 6 bases, leaving 11 bases between them. This CDR3 is 14 amino acids long. Germline loops: CDR1 SGHVS, CDR2 FNYEAQ. The CDR3 bases are TGTGCCAGCAGCTTAGCAGGGGGACTCGCTGAAGCTTTCTTT. Protein sequence: CASSLAGGLAEAFF.

The chain's CDR3 is CASSLKLAIQETQYF. The CDR3 nucleotides read TGTGCCAGCAGCTTGAAACTAGCGATCCAAGAGACCCAGTACTTC. The chain couples TRBV5-4 to TRBJ2-5, with 7 positions matching TRBD2. With 1 base clipped from V and 1 base from J, the junction kept 4 bases outside the gene matches. Germline V lookup: CDR1 SGHNT, CDR2 YYREEE (reference sequence). The CDR3 sequence is 15 residues long.

This clonotype was recorded a few times. The chain joins TRBV20-1 to TRBJ2-4; D gene ambiguous. Trimming took 5 bases from V and 0 from J, leaving 8 bases between them. Looked up from germline, CDR1 is DFQATT and CDR2 is SNEGSKA (reference sequence). The length of the CDR3 is 13 residues. In DNA, the CDR3 is TGCAGTGCTTACAGCCTAGCCAAAAACATTCAGTACTTC. Its translation is CSAYSLAKNIQYF.

V gene TRBV2 combines with J gene TRBJ2-1; 8 positions agree with TRBD1. Trimming removed 7 bases from V and 9 bases from J; junction bases left unmatched: 11. Germline V lookup: CDR1 SNHLY, CDR2 FYNNEI. This CDR3 has 14 residues. The CDR3 loop reads CASNGQGSVGEQFF. CDR3 nucleotide sequence: TGTGCCAGCAACGGACAGGGAAGTGTCGGTGAGCAGTTCTTC.

The gene calls are TRBV6-5 and TRBJ1-1; D may be TRBD1 (6 bases). Per germline, CDR1 MNHEY and CDR2 SVGAGI. V was clipped by 0 bases and J by 7 bases, with 12 bases between them. The CDR3 covers 14 residues. The CDR3 loop is CASSYSGGANEAFF. In DNA form, the CDR3 reads TGTGCCAGCAGTTACTCGGGGGGCGCGAATGAAGCTTTCTTT.

The chain carries TRBV7-2 and TRBJ2-4; D may match TRBD1 or TRBD2 (5 bases each). Per germline, CDR1 SGHTA and CDR2 FQGNSA. V was clipped by 6 bases and J by 0 bases, with 9 bases between them. This CDR3 has 14 residues. CDR3 sequence: CASRPGTAKNIQYF. The DNA for the CDR3 is TGTGCCAGCAGACCCGGGACAGCCAAAAACATTCAGTACTTC.

This clonotype has a handful of counts. The chain has TRBV7-2 and TRBJ2-3; a weak D match, TRBD1 (5 bases). V gave up 0 bases and J gave up 0 bases, with 10 bases separating them. The CDR3 sequence is 16 residues long. From germline, CDR1 is SGHTA and CDR2 FQGNSA. The CDR3 spells CASSLAPWGSTDTQYF. CDR3 coding DNA: TGTGCCAGCAGCTTAGCGCCGTGGGGCAGCACAGATACGCAGTATTTT.

The gene calls are TRBV5-1 and TRBJ1-4; 7 bases are shared with TRBD1. This CDR3 spans 14 amino acids. Germline V gene sequence: CDR1 SGHRS, CDR2 YFSETQ. The V and J ends lost 4 bases and 6 bases, in that order; junction bases with no gene match: 6. This chain's CDR3 is CASSQGGDHEKLFF. In DNA form, the CDR3 reads TGCGCCAGCAGCCAGGGGGGGGACCATGAAAAACTGTTTTTT. Full variable domain (remainder filled in from reference TRBV5-1 and TRBJ1-4): KAGVTQTPRYLIKTRGQQVTLSCSPISGHRSVSWYQQTPGQGLQFLFEYFSETQRNKGNFPGRFSGRQFSNSRSEMNVSTLELGDSALYLCASSQGGDHEKLFFGSGTQLSVL.